The next 2 T cell receptor beta chains were all read from a single sample in a study of blood T cell repertoires in COVID-19 (dated by TCRdb to the early 2020s). Library prep was done by the immunoSEQ multiplex PCR assay. Imported from immuneACCESS, the table was reduced by TCRdb to in-frame sequences with V and J called. These copies leave out some clones; in studies compared against another copy, an unresolved V gene accounts for under half, and the cause of the remainder is not known. Recorded for this sample are some 140,000 clones; roughly 84% of them occurred a single time. The ten largest clones represent approximately 5% of the sample. Material: PBMCs or T cells enriched from blood (not recorded which). The receptors here all came from a man aged 40-50 years with acute COVID-19.

The J gene is TRBJ2-7, the V gene TRBV6-6, with TRBD2 identical over 7 bases. The V gene's germline CDR1 is MNHNY and CDR2 SVGAGI (reference sequence). The CDR3 is 13 residues long. The V gene end was trimmed by 8 bases and the J gene end by 3 bases; junction bases not matched to a gene: 7. The CDR3 reads CASSRGSYYEQYF. The CDR3 DNA is TGTGCCAGCTCCCGCGGGAGCTACTACGAGCAGTACTTC.

This chain uses TRBV5-4 with TRBJ2-1; D perhaps matches TRBD1 (5 bases). The V end lost 1 base, the J end lost 0 bases, and 11 bases lay between the germline ends. Germline V gene sequence: CDR1 SGHNT, CDR2 YYREEE (reference sequence). The CDR3 has 16 amino acids. CDR3 coding DNA: TGTGCCAGCAGCTTGTCGGACACCAGCTCCTACAATGAGCAGTTCTTC. Protein product: CASSLSDTSSYNEQFF.